This record concerns one T cell receptor (beta chain) sequence. Its target is not known. The PCR had 60 Vbeta and 13 Jbeta primers. Method: immunoSEQ multiplex PCR; TCRdb's copy keeps in-frame clones and lacks some. The table gives approximately 58,000 clones; the top ten clones make up around 11% of it. The CDR3 is made up of 15 amino acids. The V end lost 4 bases, the J end lost 0 bases, and 11 bases lay between the germline ends. Germline V CDR1 and CDR2: MNHEY, SMNVEV (reference sequence). The data derive from a study of cytomegalovirus exposure and HLA in healthy donors. Findings of the study overall: Highly shared sequence variants in one cluster were likely a sequencing artifact. Most sequenced TCRs were rare (though some public TCRs occurred in many donors).

Specimen: PBMCs. The source of this sequence is a man between 18 and 29 years old in good health and CMV-seropositive. The rearrangement links TRBV27 to TRBJ2-3; D unresolved. The CDR3 reads CASSSVAASTDTQYF. The DNA of the CDR3 is TGTGCCAGCAGTTCTGTCGCGGCTAGCACAGATACGCAGTATTTT.